This T cell receptor beta chain was profiled in a study of T-cell reconstitution after alpha-beta-depleted transplantation in children. Study observations and caveats: Approximately two months post-transplant, alpha-beta T cells reportedly originated from several hundred expanded graft clones. The study traced high day-60 TCRbeta diversity in some patients to surviving recipient T cells and thymic progenitors. T cells produced anew were the main source of T-cell counts and diversity one year after transplant.

TCRbeta library preparation incorporated unique molecular identifiers. TCRdb independently ran MiXCR on the PCR reads; one entry per CDR3 protein. The data contain approximately 230,000 distinct CDR3 sequences, more than 20% of them singletons. The germline CDR1 and CDR2 sequences are MDHEN and SYDVKM. V lost 5 bases, J lost 1 base, and 11 bases lay in between. The CDR3 extends over 14 amino acids. In its sample, this clonotype was seen a few times. The antigen is not known. The source material was PBMCs, mostly from graft donor cells, sampled 360 days after TCRalphabeta/CD19-depleted stem cell transplant. The receptor's source is a female patient under 10 years old who had a stem cell transplant for congenital amegakaryocytic thrombocytopenia, so the T cells may come from the graft donor. This sequence joins TRBV28 and TRBJ1-2; weak D call: TRBD1 (5 bases). The chain's CDR3 is CASSARDINYGYTF. The CDR3 bases are TGTGCCAGCAGTGCCAGGGATATTAACTATGGCTACACCTTC.